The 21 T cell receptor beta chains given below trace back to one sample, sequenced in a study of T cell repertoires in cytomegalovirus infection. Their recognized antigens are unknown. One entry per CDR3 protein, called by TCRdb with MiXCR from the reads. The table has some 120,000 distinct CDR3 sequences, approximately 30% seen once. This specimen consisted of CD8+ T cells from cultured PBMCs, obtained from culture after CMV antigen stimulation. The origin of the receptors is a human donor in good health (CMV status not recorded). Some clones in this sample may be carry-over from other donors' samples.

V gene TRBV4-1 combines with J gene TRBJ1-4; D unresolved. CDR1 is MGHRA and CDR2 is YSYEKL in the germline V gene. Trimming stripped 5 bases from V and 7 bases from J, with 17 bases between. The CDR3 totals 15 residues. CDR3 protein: CASSSSREVSEKLFF. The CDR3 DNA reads TGCGCCAGCAGCTCCAGCCGGGAAGTAAGTGAAAAACTGTTTTTT.

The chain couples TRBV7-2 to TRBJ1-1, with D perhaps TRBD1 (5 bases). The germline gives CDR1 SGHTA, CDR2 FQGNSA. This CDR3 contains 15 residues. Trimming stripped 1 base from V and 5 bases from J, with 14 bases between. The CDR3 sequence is CASSLGLGVQTEAFF. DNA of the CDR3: TGTGCCAGCAGCTTAGGATTAGGGGTACAGACTGAAGCTTTCTTT. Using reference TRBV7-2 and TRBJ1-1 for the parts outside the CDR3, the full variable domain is GAGVSQSPSNKVTEKGKDVELRCDPISGHTALYWYRQSLGQGLEFLIYFQGNSAPDKSGLPSDRFSAERTGGSVSTLTIQRTQQEDSAVYLCASSLGLGVQTEAFFGQGTRLTVV.

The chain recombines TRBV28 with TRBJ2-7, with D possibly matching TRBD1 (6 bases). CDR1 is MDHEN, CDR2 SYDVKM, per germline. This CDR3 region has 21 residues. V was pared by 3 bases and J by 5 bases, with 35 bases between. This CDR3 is CASSLPRGSLVVVGHGDEQYF. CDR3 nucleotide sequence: TGTGCCAGCAGTTTGCCCCGCGGCAGTTTAGTTGTAGTGGGACACGGGGACGAGCAGTACTTC.

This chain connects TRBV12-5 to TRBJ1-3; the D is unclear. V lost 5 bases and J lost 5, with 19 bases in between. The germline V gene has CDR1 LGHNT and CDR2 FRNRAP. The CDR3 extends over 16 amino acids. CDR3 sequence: CASGRDGGPSRNTIYF. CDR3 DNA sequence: TGTGCTAGTGGTCGCGATGGAGGACCGTCGAGAAACACCATATATTTT.

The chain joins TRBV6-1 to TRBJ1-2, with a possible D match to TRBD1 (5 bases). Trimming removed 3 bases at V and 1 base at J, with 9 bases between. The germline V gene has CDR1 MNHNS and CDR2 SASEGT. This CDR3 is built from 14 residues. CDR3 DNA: TGTGCCAGCAGTGATGGGACGGGTAACTATGGCTACACCTTC. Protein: CASSDGTGNYGYTF.

The CDR3, as DNA: TGTGCCAGCAGTTTAGCCGGGACTAGTATTAATGAGCAGTTCTTC. This gives the protein CASSLAGTSINEQFF. The gene calls are TRBV12-3 or TRBV12-4 and TRBJ2-1; 8 bases align to TRBD2. V gave up 0 bases and J gave up 7 bases; unmatched junction bases: 5. The CDR3 covers 15 residues.

Written as DNA, the CDR3 is TGTGCCAGCAGTTACTCGGTGGGGTGGAGAATGAACACTGAAGCTTTCTTT. It is translated as CASSYSVGWRMNTEAFF. The chain couples TRBV6-5 to TRBJ1-1; D remains unclear. The V and J ends lost 0 bases and 0 bases respectively, with 14 bases between them. The CDR3 length is 17 residues. Germline loops: CDR1 MNHEY, CDR2 SVGAGI.

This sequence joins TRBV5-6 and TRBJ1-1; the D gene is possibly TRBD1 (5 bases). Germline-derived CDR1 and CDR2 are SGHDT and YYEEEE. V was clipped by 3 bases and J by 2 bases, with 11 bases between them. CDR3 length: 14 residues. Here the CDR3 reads CASSWGGVNTEAFF. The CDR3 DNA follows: TGTGCCAGCAGCTGGGGGGGGGTCAACACTGAAGCTTTCTTT.

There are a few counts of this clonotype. The CDR3 DNA sequence: TGTGCCAGCAGTTACAGGGTAGGGGGCCTAAGTGGCTACACCTTC. Protein: CASSYRVGGLSGYTF. The genes are TRBV6-6 and TRBJ1-2, with 7 bases that match TRBD1. Germline V gives CDR1 MNHNY, CDR2 SVGAGI (reference sequence). Germline trimming cut 2 bases from V and 7 bases from J; bases unmatched to any gene: 10. There are 15 residues in the CDR3.

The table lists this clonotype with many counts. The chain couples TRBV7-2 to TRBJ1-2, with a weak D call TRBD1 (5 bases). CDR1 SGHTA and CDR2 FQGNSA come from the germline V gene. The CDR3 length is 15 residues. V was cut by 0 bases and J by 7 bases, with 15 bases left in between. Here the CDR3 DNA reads TGTGCCAGCAGCTTAGCCCTCGCAGGGTGGGGTGGCTACACCTTC. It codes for CASSLALAGWGGYTF.

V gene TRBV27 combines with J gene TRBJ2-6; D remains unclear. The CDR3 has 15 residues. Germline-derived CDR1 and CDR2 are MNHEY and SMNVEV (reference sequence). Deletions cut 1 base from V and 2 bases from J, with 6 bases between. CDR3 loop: CASSLLRAGANVLTF. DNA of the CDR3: TGTGCCAGCAGTTTATTACGGGCTGGGGCCAACGTCCTGACTTTC.

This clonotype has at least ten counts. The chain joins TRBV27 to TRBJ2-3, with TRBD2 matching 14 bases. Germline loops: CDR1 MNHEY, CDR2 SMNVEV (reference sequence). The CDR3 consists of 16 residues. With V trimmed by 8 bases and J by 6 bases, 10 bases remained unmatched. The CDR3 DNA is TGTGCCAGCCAAAGACTAGCGGGGGGGTATTCGGATACGCAGTATTTT. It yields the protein CASQRLAGGYSDTQYF.

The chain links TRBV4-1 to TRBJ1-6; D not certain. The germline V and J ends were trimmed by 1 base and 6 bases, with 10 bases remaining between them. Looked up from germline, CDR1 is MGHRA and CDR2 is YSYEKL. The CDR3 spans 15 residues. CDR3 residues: CASSQGPPFNSPLHF. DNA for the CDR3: TGCGCCAGCAGCCAAGGTCCGCCTTTTAATTCACCCCTCCACTTT.

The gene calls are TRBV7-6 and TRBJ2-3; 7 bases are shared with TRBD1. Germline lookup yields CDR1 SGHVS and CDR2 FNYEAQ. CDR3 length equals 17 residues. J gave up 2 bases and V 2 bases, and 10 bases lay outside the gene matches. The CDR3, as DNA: TGTGCCAGCAGCTTACCTAAACAGGGGATCGCCACAGATACGCAGTATTTT. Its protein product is CASSLPKQGIATDTQYF. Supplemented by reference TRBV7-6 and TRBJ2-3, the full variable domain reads GAGVSQSPRYKVTKRGQDVALRCDPISGHVSLYWYRQALGQGPEFLTYFNYEAQQDKSGLPNDRFSAERPEGSISTLTIQRTEQRDSAMYRCASSLPKQGIATDTQYFGPGTRLTVL.

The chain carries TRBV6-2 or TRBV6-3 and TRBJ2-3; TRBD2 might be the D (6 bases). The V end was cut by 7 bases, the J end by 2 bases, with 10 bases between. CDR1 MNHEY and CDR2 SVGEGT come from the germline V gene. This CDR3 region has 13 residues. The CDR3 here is CASNRDSTDTQYF. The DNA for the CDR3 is TGTGCCAGCAACCGGGACTCCACAGATACGCAGTATTTT.

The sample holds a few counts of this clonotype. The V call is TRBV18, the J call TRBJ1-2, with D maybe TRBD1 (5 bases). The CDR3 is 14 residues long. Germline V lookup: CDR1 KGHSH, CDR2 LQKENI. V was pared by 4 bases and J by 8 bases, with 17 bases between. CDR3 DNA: TGTGCCAGCTCACTCCCCGGCAGGGCGCCGGGCTACACCTTC. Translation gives CASSLPGRAPGYTF.

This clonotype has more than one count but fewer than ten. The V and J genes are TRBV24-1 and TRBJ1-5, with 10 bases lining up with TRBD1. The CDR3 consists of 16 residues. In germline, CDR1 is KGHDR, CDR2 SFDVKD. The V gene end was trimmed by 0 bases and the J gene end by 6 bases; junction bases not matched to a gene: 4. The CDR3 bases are TGTGCCACCAGTGATTTGCAGGACAGGGGGAGTCAGCCCCAGCATTTT. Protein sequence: CATSDLQDRGSQPQHF.

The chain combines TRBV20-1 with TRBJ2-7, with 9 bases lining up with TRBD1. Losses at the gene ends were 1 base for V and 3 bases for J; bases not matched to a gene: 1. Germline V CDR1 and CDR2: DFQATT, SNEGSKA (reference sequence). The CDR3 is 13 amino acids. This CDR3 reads CSARGDRDYEQYF. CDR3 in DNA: TGCAGTGCTAGAGGGGACAGGGACTACGAGCAGTACTTC.

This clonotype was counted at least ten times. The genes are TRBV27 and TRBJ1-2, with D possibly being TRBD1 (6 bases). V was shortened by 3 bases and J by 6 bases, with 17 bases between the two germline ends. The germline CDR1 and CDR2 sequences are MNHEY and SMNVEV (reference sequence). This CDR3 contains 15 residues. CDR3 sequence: CASSLWTDIRDGYTF. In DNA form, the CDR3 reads TGTGCCAGCAGTTTGTGGACAGACATACGGGATGGCTACACCTTC.

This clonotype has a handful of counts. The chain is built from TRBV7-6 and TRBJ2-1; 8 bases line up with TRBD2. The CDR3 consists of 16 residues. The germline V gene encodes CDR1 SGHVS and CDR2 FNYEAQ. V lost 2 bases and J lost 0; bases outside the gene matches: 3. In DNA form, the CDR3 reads TGTGCCAGCAGCTTATTAGCGGGGAACTCCTACAATGAGCAGTTCTTC. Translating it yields CASSLLAGNSYNEQFF. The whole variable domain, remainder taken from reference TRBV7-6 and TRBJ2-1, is GAGVSQSPRYKVTKRGQDVALRCDPISGHVSLYWYRQALGQGPEFLTYFNYEAQQDKSGLPNDRFSAERPEGSISTLTIQRTEQRDSAMYRCASSLLAGNSYNEQFFGPGTRLTVL.

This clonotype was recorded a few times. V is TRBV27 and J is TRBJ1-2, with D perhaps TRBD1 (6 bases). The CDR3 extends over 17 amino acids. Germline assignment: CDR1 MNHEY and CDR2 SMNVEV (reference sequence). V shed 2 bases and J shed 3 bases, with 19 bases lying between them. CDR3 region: CASSLAFSQGRDYGYTF. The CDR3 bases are TGTGCCAGCAGTTTAGCCTTCTCACAGGGAAGGGACTATGGCTACACCTTC.